This T cell receptor (beta chain) appears in the sequencing data of a study of blood T cell repertoires in COVID-19. Sequencing used immunoSEQ multiplex PCR; TCRdb keeps in-frame clones, though not all of them. The table lists 260,000 or so clones, approximately 80% of them singletons, with roughly 8% in the top ten. Germline trimming cut 3 bases from V and 7 bases from J; bases unmatched to any gene: 15. CDR1 and CDR2 from the germline V gene are MGHRA and YSYEKL. This CDR3 region has 17 residues. The chain employs TRBV4-1 and TRBJ2-1, with TRBD2 matching over 7 bases. Sequencing was done on a sample of peripheral blood. This receptor was taken from a woman aged 80 or over with COVID-19, enrolled during active disease. CDR3 nucleotide sequence: TGCGCCAGCAGCCAGGCCAGTGAGTCGGCCGGGAGGAATGAGCAGTTCTTC. Its translation is CASSQASESAGRNEQFF.